This T cell receptor (beta chain) is drawn from a study of type 1 and type 2 diabetes patients. Study summary: Donors were type 1 diabetes, type 2 diabetes, or nondiabetic controls. Sequencing for the whole study yielded under 25 million paired-end reads. Notes on the study in general: Type 2 diabetes and control V and J usage correlated highly, about 0.97.

The CDR3 is 14 residues long. The V end lost 1 base, the J end lost 3 bases, and 6 bases lay between the germline ends. From germline, CDR1 is LNHDA and CDR2 SQIVND (reference sequence). Amplification started from genomic DNA. Multiplex PCR with 30 forward and 13 reverse primers amplified the TCR beta CDR3. TCRdb ran MiXCR on the multiplex PCR reads and lists one entry per CDR3 protein. The sample holds around 300,000 distinct CDR3 sequences, roughly 48% seen once. This clonotype came up a few times. Its target is unknown. This chain links TRBV19 with TRBJ1-4; D is ambiguous. Material: peripheral blood mononuclear cells (PBMCs). This TCR came from a man aged 18-30 years with type 2 diabetes. This CDR3 is CASSIGSSNEKLFF. In DNA, the CDR3 is TGTGCCAGTAGTATAGGATCTTCTAATGAAAAACTGTTTTTT.